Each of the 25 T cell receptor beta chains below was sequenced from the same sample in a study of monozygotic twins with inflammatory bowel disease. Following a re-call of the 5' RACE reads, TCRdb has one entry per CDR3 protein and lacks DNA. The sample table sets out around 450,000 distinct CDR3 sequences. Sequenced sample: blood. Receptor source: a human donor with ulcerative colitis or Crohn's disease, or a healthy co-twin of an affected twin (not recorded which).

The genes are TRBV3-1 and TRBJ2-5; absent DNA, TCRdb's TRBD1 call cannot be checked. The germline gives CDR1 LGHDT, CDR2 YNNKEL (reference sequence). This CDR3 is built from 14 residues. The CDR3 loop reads CASSHLVARGAQYF.

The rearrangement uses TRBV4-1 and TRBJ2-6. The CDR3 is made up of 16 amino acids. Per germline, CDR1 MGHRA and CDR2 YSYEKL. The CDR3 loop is CASSQDVGSGANVLTF.

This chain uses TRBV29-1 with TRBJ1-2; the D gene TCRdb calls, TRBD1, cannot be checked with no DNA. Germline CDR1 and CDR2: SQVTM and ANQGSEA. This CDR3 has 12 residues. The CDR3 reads CSVDRADYGYTF.

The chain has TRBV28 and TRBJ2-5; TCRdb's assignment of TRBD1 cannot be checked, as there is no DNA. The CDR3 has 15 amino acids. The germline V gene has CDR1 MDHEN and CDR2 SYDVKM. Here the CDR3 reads CASRSPQGPQETQYF.

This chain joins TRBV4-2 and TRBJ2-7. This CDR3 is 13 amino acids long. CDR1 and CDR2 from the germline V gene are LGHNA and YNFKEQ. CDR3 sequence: CASSLQFFSEQYF.

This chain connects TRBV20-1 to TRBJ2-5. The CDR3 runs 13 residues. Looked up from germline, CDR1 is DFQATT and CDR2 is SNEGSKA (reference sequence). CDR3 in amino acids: CSAIGSAQETQYF.

CDR3 region: CASSLAPPGQGQETQYF. The gene calls are TRBV5-1 and TRBJ2-5; TCRdb returns TRBD1, unconfirmable since there is no DNA. The CDR3 contains 17 residues. Germline V gives CDR1 SGHRS, CDR2 YFSETQ.

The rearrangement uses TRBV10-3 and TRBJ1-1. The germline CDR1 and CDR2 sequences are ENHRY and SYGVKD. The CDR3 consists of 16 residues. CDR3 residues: CAISESGMGMNTEAFF.

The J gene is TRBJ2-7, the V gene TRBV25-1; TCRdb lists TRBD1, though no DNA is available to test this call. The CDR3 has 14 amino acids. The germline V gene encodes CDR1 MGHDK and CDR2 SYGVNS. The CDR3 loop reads CASSGPGHFYEQYF.

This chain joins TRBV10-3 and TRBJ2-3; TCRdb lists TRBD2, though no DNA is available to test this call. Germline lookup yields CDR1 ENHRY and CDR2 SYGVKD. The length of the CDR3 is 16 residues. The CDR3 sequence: CAIRVSGVPGADTQYF.

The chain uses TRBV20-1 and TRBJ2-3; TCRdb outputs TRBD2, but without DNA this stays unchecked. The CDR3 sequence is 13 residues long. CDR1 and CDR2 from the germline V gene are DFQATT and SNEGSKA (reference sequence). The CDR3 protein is CSVGSGSTDTQYF.

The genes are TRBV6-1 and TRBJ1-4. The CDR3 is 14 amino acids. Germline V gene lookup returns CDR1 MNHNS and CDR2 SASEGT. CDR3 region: CASRGTSAGEKLFF.

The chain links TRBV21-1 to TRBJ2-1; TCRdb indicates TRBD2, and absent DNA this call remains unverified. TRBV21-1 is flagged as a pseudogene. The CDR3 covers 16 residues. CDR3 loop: CASSKREGDDYNEQFF.

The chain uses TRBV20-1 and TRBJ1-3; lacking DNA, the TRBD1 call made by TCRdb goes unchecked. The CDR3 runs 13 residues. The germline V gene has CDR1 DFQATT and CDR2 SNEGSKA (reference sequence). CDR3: CSAHTGTGNTIYF.

CDR3 protein: CATSESGRTLNTGELFF. This chain uses TRBV24-1 with TRBJ2-2; TCRdb's D gene call, TRBD1, goes unchecked for lack of DNA. In germline, CDR1 is KGHDR, CDR2 SFDVKD. The CDR3 runs to 17 residues.

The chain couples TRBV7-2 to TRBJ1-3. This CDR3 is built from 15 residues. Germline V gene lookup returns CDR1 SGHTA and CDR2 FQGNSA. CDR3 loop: CASSLAFTQGNTIYF. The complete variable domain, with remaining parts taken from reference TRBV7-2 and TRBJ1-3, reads GAGVSQSPSNKVTEKGKDVELRCDPISGHTALYWYRQSLGQGLEFLIYFQGNSAPDKSGLPSDRFSAERTGGSVSTLTIQRTQQEDSAVYLCASSLAFTQGNTIYFGEGSWLTVV.

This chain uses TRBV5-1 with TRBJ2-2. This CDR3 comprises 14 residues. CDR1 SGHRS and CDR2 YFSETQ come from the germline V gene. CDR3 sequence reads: CASSVSPNTGELFF.

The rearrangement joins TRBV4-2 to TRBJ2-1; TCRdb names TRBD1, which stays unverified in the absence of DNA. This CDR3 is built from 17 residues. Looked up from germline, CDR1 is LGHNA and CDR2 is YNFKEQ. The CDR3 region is CASSQGRSGLQSDEQLF.

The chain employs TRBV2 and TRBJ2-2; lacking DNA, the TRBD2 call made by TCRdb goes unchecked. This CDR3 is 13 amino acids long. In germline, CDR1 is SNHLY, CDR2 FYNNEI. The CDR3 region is CASSQDKPGELFF.

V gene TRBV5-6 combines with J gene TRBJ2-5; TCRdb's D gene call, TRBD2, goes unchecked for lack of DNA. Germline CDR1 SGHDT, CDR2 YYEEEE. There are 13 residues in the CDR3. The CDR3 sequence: CASSPSVRETQYF.

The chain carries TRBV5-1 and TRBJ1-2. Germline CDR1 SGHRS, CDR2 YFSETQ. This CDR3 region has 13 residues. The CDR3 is CASSLGGLDGYTF. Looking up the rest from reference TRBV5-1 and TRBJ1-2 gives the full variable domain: KAGVTQTPRYLIKTRGQQVTLSCSPISGHRSVSWYQQTPGQGLQFLFEYFSETQRNKGNFPGRFSGRQFSNSRSEMNVSTLELGDSALYLCASSLGGLDGYTFGSGTRLTVV.

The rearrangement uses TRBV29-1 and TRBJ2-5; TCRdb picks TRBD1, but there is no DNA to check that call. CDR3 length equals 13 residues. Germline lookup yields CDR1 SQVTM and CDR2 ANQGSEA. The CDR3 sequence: CSVRQGFQETQYF.

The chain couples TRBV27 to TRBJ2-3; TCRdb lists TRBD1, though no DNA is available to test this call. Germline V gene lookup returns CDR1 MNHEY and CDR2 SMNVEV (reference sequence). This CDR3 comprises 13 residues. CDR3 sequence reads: CASSAQGTDTQYF.

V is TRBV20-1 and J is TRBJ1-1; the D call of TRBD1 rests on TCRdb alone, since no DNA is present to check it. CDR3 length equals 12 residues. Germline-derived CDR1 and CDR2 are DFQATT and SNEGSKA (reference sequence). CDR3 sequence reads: CSGSQSGTEAFF.

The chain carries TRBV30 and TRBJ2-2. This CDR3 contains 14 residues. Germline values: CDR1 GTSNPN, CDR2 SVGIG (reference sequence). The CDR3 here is CAWMGRVNTGELFF.